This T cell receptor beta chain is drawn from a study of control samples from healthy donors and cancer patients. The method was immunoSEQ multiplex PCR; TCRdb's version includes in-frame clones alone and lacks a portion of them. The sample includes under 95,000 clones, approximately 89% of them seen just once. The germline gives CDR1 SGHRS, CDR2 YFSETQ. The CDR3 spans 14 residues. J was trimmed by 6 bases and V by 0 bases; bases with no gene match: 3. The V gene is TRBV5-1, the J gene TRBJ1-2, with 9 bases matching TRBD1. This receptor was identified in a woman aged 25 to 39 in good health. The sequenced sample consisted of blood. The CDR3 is CASSLEQGANGYTF. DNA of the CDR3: TGCGCCAGCAGCTTGGAACAGGGGGCGAATGGCTACACCTTC.